This T cell receptor beta chain derives from a study of regulatory T cells in long-lasting Graves disease (dated by TCRdb to the early 2020s). Study-level background: In the newly diagnosed Graves' disease group, patients had been taking antithyroid drugs for less than 3 months. This study used TCR sequencing and RNA sequencing of peripheral blood to compare persistent Graves' disease patients against newly diagnosed Graves' disease patients. The study took place in China and was registered as a clinical trial. A total of 33 samples underwent TCR sequencing, from about 13 patients with persistent Graves' disease and 20 patients with newly diagnosed Graves' disease.

The paper as a whole reports these results and caveats: Only peripheral blood was studied, because thyroid tissue, the primary lesion, was inaccessible. Sequencing and analysis were restricted to the TCR beta chain. Persistent disease showed preferential use of TRBV28, TRBJ1-2 and TRBJ2-5, whereas newly diagnosed disease favored TRBV20-1 and TRBJ2-1. Persistent Graves' disease patients showed lower TCR Shannon entropy and fewer highly expanded clones than newly diagnosed patients, suggesting clonal expansion. Patients with persistent disease shared more public clonotypes (around 2,500) than newly diagnosed patients did (more than 900). The authors noted that the small sample size was a limitation that may lower accuracy.

A few counts support this clonotype. Its binding antigen is unknown. Per-base quality was not reported, and no clone a single base away is much larger than it. What the time point label conveys for this sample: newly diagnosed GD, antithyroid drugs for less than 3 months. For both TCR sequencing and RNA sequencing, RNA was extracted from PBMCs using TRIzol. The diagnosis of Graves' disease was made according to American Thyroid Association guidelines. Patients were recruited from an endocrinology department in Xi'an, China. Each patient gave roughly 10 milliliters of peripheral blood, collected in an EDTA anticoagulant tube. PBMCs were isolated by Ficoll Paque Plus density gradient separation without further T cell sorting. An Agilent 2100 Bioanalyzer and agarose gel were used to check RNA quality, while a NanoDrop 2000 measured RNA concentration. The method was multiplex PCR. Sequencing was carried out with an Illumina HiSeq 4000. CDR3 regions were amplified by Arm-PCR with iRepertoire HTBI primers to construct TCR beta libraries. Before sequencing, the PCR products underwent gel purification. The authors processed their data as follows. Gene usage analysis of CDR3 amino acid clonotypes relied on the approximately 60 TRBV and 13 to 15 TRBJ segments identified across samples. Filtered high-quality paired reads were merged into contigs using COPE and FqMerger. BLAST was used to align contigs to the IMGT TRBV, TRBD and TRBJ reference genes, and CDR3 was defined following IMGT. Any clonotype with a frequency above 0.1% was counted as a highly expanded clone. Shannon entropy served as the measure of repertoire diversity, while the Gini coefficient captured V-J evenness. Public clonotypes were defined as clonotypes shared by more than one individual. The raw public data were reprocessed by TCRdb itself: fastp quality trimming at Q25, MiXCR clonotype calling, in-frame beta chains only. For every CDR3 protein sequence, its rows merge into one entry that carries the most common genes and DNA. The V and J calls reflect TCRdb's pipeline rather than the authors' work. The sample data list 440,000 or so distinct CDR3 sequences, and approximately 15% of these were observed just once. The ten largest clonotypes hold about a sixth of the sample.

CDR1 and CDR2 are drawn from the germline V gene: MNHNS, SASEGT. Trimmed from V: 6 bases; trimmed from J: 1 base; junction bases lacking a gene match: 7. The CDR3 starts with the cysteine, ends with the phenylalanine, and has 15 residues. The retained sequence is limited to the CDR3, 45 bases, with the frame set at the first base. These data were also filed under a second study, of T cells in Graves' hyperthyroidism and ophthalmopathy. In that second paper, the authors write: Stable Graves' hyperthyroidism was defined as no progression to ophthalmopathy during 18 months of follow-up. Hyperthyroidism patients were aged 18 to 65 years and newly diagnosed, with disease duration of less than 2 months. Any patient with an uncontrolled infection, another autoimmune disease, pregnancy or lactation was excluded. Clinical symptoms, serum thyroxine and TRAb, thyroid ultrasound, and orbital computed tomography formed the basis for the diagnoses. For the first round of RT-PCR on the TCR CDR3, the HTBI primer set was used together with the Qiagen OneStep RT-PCR kit. Most expanded thyroid clonotypes (frequency above 0.001) were also detected in blood, a finding suggesting that blood repertoires may reflect thyroid immune responses. A model built on a 13 V-J signature distinguished ophthalmopathy from stable hyperthyroidism, reaching 87.88% sensitivity and around 82% specificity in cross-validation and 80%/75% in testing. During validation, the model predicted progression to ophthalmopathy a median of about 6.5 months ahead of onset, with 70.59% sensitivity and 72% to 80% specificity. To identify distinguishing TCR V-J signatures, a discovery cohort of around 98 patients was used, comprising some 45 with Graves' ophthalmopathy and approximately 58 with stable Graves' hyperthyroidism. Whether ophthalmopathy could be predicted prospectively was tested in an independent validation cohort made up of roughly 20 hyperthyroidism patients plus 17 patients who later progressed to ophthalmopathy. The roughly 91 discovery patients were randomly divided into training and test sets at a 7:3 ratio. In addition, the study compared T-cell repertoires in thyroid tissue and in blood from six Graves' hyperthyroidism patients. Following sampling, methimazole starting at 30 mg daily was given to hyperthyroidism patients, and high-dose intravenous methylprednisolone was given to ophthalmopathy patients. The libraries were constructed in a second round of multiplex PCR and then size-selected and purified. Sequencing of the libraries was done on an Illumina HiSeq2000 using paired-end 100 bp reads. SOAPnuke was used to process the raw data, removing reads that contained adapters or uncalled bases, had a mean Phred below 15, or lacked an exact match to the constant primer or identifier. COPE v1.2.5 was used to merge high-quality paired reads, and clonotypes were defined as unique nucleotide sequences. MiTCR v1.1 was used to align the clonotypes against IMGT TRBV, TRBD and TRBJ reference segments. The analysis was restricted to V-J combinations with a frequency above 0.0001, which together covered 98% to 99.2% of the repertoires. A TCS score was defined as the ratio between F50 (clonal expansion) and ExV (chaos), using BLOSUM62-based TCRdist between CDR3 peptides within each V-J. Welch's t-statistics and random forest reduced around 520 V-J features to some 14, which were used in a naive Bayes classifier (R e1071). Sample size was not statistically predetermined, and investigators were not blinded to group allocation. The paper describes TCR Vbeta CDR3 sequencing of around 130 peripheral blood samples, made up of 43 ophthalmopathy patients, 70 to 80 hyperthyroidism patients and roughly 17 progressor patients.

Sequencing used peripheral blood mononuclear cells (PBMCs), obtained at new diagnosis, from a patient treated with antithyroid drugs. This receptor was obtained from a young woman with Graves disease. Donor details come from another sample of the same person, matched by shared clones. This sequence uses TRBV6-1 and TRBJ1-1; TRBD1 lines up with 8 middle nucleotides. The CDR3 here reads CASSRTGRQNTEAFF. Read as DNA, the sequence is TGTGCCAGCAGCCGGACAGGGCGCCAGAACACTGAAGCTTTCTTT.